This T cell receptor (beta chain) was obtained from a study of human T cells and chemical hapten exposure. The time point: healthy volunteer bleed at 2 weeks. Unfractionated whole blood was the source from which total RNA was extracted. TCRdb redid the calling of the RACE reads with MiXCR, one entry per CDR3 protein. Of just over 90,000 distinct CDR3 sequences listed, approximately 9% are singletons. With V trimmed by 2 bases and J by 3 bases, 4 bases remained unmatched. CDR1 DFQATT and CDR2 SNEGSKA come from the germline V gene (reference sequence). This CDR3 has 15 amino acids. This clonotype was found many times.

This sequence joins TRBV20-1 and TRBJ2-3, with 11 bases identical to TRBD2. The sample taken for sequencing was whole blood. The sequence derives from a female donor in good health. Some clones in this sample may be carry-over from other donors' samples. The DNA of the CDR3 is TGCAGTGCTAGACCAGCTAGCGGGAGGACAGATACGCAGTATTTT. Translation: CSARPASGRTDTQYF.